This T cell receptor beta chain was sequenced for a study of T cells after posttransplantation cyclophosphamide. The trim removed 9 bases at V and 8 bases at J, leaving 8 bases unmatched. The CDR3 has 14 amino acids. From germline, CDR1 is SGHRS and CDR2 YFSETQ. Some clones are missing from TCRdb's copy, which holds only in-frame ones; the method was immunoSEQ multiplex PCR. This sample carries 45,000 to 65,000 clones, under 95% of them seen once, and the ten largest clones take about 3%. The receptor comes from a woman in her thirties in good health and a related stem cell transplant donor. The genes are TRBV5-1 and TRBJ2-1, with 13 bases aligning to TRBD2. Material for sequencing was PBMCs. CDR3 region: CATAGLAGSDEQFF. The CDR3 bases are TGCGCCACCGCGGGACTAGCGGGGAGTGATGAGCAGTTCTTC.